This T cell receptor beta chain was sequenced in a study of shared clonotypes between healthy human individuals. For the study at large: Three plates each covered CD4 naive and memory; CD8 naive two, CD8 memory one.

Assay runs were performed at deep level. The table came from immunoSEQ multiplex PCR; TCRdb's copy has only in-frame clones and leaves some out. This sample carries around 2,000,000 clones, under 95% of them seen once, and the ten largest clones take 1.7%. Terminally differentiated effector memory CD45RA+ cells were excluded from the naive CD8 cells, which were CD45RO-negative and positively selected for CCR7. This clone was seen a single time. This CDR3 is 12 amino acids long. V was shortened by 4 bases and J by 9 bases, with 13 bases between the two germline ends. The germline gives CDR1 MNHEY, CDR2 SMNVEV (reference sequence).

This TCR was recovered from a young man in good health. Some clones in this sample may be carry-over from other donors' samples. Sequencing was performed on naive CD8+ T cells from PBMCs. This chain links TRBV27 with TRBJ2-7, with D perhaps TRBD2 (6 bases). The CDR3 sequence: CASSSGGLGQYF. In nucleotides, the CDR3 is TGTGCCAGCAGTTCCGGGGGACTCGGGCAGTACTTC.